The T cell receptor beta chain described here comes from a study of T cells after yellow fever vaccination. Production of TCR cDNA was by 5'RACE template switching, which also added a universal primer site and UMIs. TCRdb re-derived calls from the 5' RACE reads in MiXCR, one entry per CDR3 protein. Here the sample spans some 250,000 distinct CDR3 sequences, 6.9% being singletons. There are a few counts of this clonotype. The sample here was CD4+ T cells sorted from PBMCs, taken 15 days after the yellow fever booster vaccination. This sequence originates from a man aged 25 to 45 who received the YFV17D yellow fever vaccine.

CDR3 bases: TGTGCCACCAGCAGAGAATGGTTACTCAGCTCTGGGGCCAACGTCCTGACTTTC. Protein sequence: CATSREWLLSSGANVLTF. The V and J genes are TRBV15 and TRBJ2-6; D remains ambiguous. V dropped 0 bases and J dropped 0 bases, with 12 bases sitting between them. The CDR3 is made up of 18 amino acids. Germline V gene data show CDR1 as LNHNV and CDR2 as YYDKDF (reference sequence). Combining the CDR3 with reference TRBV15 and TRBJ2-6 gives the whole variable domain DAMVIQNPRYQVTQFGKPVTLSCSQTLNHNVMYWYQQKSSQAPKLLFHYYDKDFNNEADTPDNFQSRRPNTSFCFLDIRSPGLGDTAMYLCATSREWLLSSGANVLTFGAGSRLTVL.